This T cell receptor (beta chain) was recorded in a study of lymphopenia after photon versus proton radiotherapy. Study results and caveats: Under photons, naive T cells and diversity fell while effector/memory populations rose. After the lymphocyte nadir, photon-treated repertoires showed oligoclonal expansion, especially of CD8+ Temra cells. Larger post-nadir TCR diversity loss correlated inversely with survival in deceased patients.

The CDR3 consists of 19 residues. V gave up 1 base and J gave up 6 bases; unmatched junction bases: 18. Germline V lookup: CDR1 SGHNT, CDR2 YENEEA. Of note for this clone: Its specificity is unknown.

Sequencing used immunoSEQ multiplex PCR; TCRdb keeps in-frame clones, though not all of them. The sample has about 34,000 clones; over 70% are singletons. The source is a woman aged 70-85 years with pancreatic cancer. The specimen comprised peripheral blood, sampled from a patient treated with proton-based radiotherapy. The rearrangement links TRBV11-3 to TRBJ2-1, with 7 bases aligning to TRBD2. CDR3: CASSLGDPWAGEAGNEQFF. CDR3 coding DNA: TGTGCCAGCAGCTTAGGGGACCCCTGGGCGGGAGAGGCGGGCAATGAGCAGTTCTTC.